The TCR beta chain described here comes from a study of blood T cells in healthy people across ages. Trimming shortened V by 6 bases and J by 8 bases, and 16 bases separated the two germline ends. The CDR3 contains 13 residues. This clonotype has only a few counts. Its antigen is not known. Healthy Russian Caucasian donors spanned ages roughly 6 to 100 years. A J-beta primer mix and a sample-barcoded 5' primer were used in a second PCR of roughly 7 to 12 cycles. In TCRdb, the 5' RACE reads were re-called with MiXCR into one record per CDR3 protein. The sample lists about 720,000 distinct CDR3 sequences, 20% to 25% occurring once. Study findings and constraints: Reliance upon unsorted PBMCs precluded definitive naive versus antigen-experienced comparison. It was held that the diversity estimates obtained from one million T cells were underestimates.

The sample comprised blood. The chain employs TRBV12-3 or TRBV12-4 and TRBJ1-2; D unresolved. The source is a man between 70 and 80 years old in good health. The DNA of the CDR3 is TGTGCCAGCAGCGACAATGGGGTGGGGGGCTACACCTTC. It yields the protein CASSDNGVGGYTF.